The 2 T cell receptor beta chains below come from one sample, sequenced in a study of beta chain features in type 1 diabetes. Expressed TCRB transcripts were sequenced, since all the RNA that had been isolated was reverse transcribed. Sequenced by immunoSEQ multiplex PCR; TCRdb stores in-frame clones only, minus some. The repertoire has 350,000 to 450,000 clones, more than 11% of them found once; the top ten carry less than 0.04%. The sample comprised naive CD4+ T cells from blood. The receptors originated from a man in his thirties or forties in good health.

This clone came up a few times. This rearrangement joins TRBV29-1 to TRBJ1-1; D gene uncertain. The V end was cut by 7 bases, the J end by 6 bases, with 9 bases between. CDR3 size: 10 residues. Per germline, CDR1 SQVTM and CDR2 ANQGSEA. The CDR3 DNA follows: TGCAGCGCCAAACAGCCTGAAGCTTTCTTT. Protein product: CSAKQPEAFF.

This clone was counted between two and nine times. The chain carries TRBV21-1 and TRBJ2-1; TRBD2 was called by the table and not checked on the DNA. TRBV21-1 is listed as a pseudogene. This CDR3 has 17 amino acids. In DNA form, the CDR3 reads TGTGCCAGCAGCAAAGCCAGCGCGGGAGGGGCATACAATGAGCAGTTCTTC. Encoded protein: CASSKASAGGAYNEQFF.